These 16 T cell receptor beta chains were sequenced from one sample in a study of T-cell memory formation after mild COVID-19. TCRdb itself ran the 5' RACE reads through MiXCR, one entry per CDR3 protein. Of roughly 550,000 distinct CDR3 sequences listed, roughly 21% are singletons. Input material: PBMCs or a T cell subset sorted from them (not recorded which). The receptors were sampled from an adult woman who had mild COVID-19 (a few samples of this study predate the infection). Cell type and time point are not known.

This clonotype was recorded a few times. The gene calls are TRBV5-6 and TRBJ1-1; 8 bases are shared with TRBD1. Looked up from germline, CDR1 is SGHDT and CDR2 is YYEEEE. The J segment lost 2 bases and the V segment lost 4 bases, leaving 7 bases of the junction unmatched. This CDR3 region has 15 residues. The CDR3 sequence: CASSVQGAVNTEAFF. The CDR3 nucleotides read TGTGCCAGCAGCGTTCAGGGGGCCGTAAACACTGAAGCTTTCTTT.

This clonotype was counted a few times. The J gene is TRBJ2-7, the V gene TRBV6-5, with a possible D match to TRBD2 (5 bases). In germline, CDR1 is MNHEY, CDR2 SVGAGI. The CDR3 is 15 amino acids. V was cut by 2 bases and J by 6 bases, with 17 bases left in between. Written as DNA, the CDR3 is TGTGCCAGCAGTTACCGGGCGGCGGGTAGAAGCGAGCAGTACTTC. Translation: CASSYRAAGRSEQYF.

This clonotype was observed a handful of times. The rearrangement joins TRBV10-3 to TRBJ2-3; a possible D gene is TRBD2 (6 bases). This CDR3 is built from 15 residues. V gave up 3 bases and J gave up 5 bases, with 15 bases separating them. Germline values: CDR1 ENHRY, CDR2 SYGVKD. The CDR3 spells CAISDEGGAQDTQYF. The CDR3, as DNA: TGTGCCATCAGTGATGAGGGAGGCGCACAAGATACGCAGTATTTT.

The CDR3 loop is CASSYQVGNTEAFF. CDR3 DNA: TGTGCCAGCAGTTACCAGGTTGGGAACACTGAAGCTTTCTTT. The chain links TRBV6-2 or TRBV6-3 to TRBJ1-1; D gene ambiguous. CDR3 size: 14 residues. Germline V gene data show CDR1 as MNHEY and CDR2 as SVGEGT. With 2 bases removed from V and 1 base from J, the gap between germline ends came to 8 bases.

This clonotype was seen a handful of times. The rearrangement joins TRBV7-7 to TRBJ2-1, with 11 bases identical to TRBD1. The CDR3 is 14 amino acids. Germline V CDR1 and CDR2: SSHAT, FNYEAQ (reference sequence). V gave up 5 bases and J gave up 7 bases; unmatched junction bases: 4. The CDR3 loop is CASSPDRGQNEQFF. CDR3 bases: TGTGCCAGCAGCCCGGACAGGGGGCAGAATGAGCAGTTCTTC.

The CDR3 here is CASSLVGGGRMYEQYF. The CDR3 bases are TGTGCCAGCAGCTTAGTAGGAGGGGGACGGATGTACGAGCAGTACTTC. The chain joins TRBV11-2 to TRBJ2-7; either TRBD1 or TRBD2 may supply D (6 bases each). There are 16 residues in the CDR3. The germline V gene encodes CDR1 SGHAT and CDR2 FQNNGV. Trimming cost V 1 base and J 4 bases, with 17 bases left between them.

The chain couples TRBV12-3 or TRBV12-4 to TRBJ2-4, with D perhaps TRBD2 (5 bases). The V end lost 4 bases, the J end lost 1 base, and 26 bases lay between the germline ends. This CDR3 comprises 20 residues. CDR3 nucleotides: TGTGCCAGCAGTTACGAGGTTGCGCGGGCCCCGCCGTTTGCCAAAAACATTCAGTACTTC. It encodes CASSYEVARAPPFAKNIQYF.

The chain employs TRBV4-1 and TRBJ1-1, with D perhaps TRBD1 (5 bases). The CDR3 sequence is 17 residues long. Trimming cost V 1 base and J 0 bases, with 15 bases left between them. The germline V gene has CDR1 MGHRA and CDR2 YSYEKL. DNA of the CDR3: TGCGCCAGCAGCCAAGTTGGGACGGGGATGGTGAACACTGAAGCTTTCTTT. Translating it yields CASSQVGTGMVNTEAFF.

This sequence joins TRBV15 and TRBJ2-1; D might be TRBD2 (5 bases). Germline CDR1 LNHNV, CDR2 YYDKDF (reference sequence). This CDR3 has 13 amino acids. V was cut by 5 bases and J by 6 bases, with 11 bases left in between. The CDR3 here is CATSLGVSNEQFF. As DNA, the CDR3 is TGTGCCACCAGCTTGGGAGTGTCCAATGAGCAGTTCTTC.

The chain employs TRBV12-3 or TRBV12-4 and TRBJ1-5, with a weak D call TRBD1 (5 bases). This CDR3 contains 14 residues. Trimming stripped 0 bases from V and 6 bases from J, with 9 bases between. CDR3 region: CASSLAPGVQPQHF. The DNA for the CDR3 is TGTGCCAGCAGTTTAGCGCCGGGGGTTCAGCCCCAGCATTTT.

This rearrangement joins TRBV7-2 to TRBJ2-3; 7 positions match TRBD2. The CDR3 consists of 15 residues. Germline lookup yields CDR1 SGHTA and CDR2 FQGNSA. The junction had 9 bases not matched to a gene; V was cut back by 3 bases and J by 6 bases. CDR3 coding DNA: TGTGCCAGCAGCTTTCTGCGGGGGATCTTGGATACGCAGTATTTT. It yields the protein CASSFLRGILDTQYF. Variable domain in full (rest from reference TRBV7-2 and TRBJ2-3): GAGVSQSPSNKVTEKGKDVELRCDPISGHTALYWYRQSLGQGLEFLIYFQGNSAPDKSGLPSDRFSAERTGGSVSTLTIQRTQQEDSAVYLCASSFLRGILDTQYFGPGTRLTVL.

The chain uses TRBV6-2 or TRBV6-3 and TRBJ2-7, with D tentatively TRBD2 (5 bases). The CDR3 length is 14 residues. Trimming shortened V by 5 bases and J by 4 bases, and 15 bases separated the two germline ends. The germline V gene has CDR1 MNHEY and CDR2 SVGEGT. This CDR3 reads CASSDAGPVYEQYF. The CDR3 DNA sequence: TGTGCCAGCAGTGACGCGGGTCCTGTATACGAGCAGTACTTC.

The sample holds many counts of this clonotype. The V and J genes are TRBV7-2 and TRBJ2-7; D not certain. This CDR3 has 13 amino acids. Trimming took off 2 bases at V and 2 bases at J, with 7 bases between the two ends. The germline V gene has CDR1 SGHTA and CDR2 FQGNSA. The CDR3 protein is CASSLNPAYEQYF. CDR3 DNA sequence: TGTGCCAGCAGCTTAAACCCCGCCTACGAGCAGTACTTC. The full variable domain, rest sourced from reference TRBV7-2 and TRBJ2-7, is GAGVSQSPSNKVTEKGKDVELRCDPISGHTALYWYRQSLGQGLEFLIYFQGNSAPDKSGLPSDRFSAERTGGSVSTLTIQRTQQEDSAVYLCASSLNPAYEQYFGPGTRLTVT.

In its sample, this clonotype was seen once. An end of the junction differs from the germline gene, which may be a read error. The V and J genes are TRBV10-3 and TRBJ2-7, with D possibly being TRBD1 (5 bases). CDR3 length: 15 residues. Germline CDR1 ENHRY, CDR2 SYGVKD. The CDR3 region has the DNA TGTGACATCAGTGACGGACACCCGCCGTACGTAGAGCAGTACTTC. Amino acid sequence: CDISDGHPPYVEQYF.

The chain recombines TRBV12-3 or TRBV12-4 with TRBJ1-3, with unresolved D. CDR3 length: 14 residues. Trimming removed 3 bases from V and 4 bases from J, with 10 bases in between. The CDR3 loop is CASSFLGLGNTIYF. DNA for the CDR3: TGTGCCAGCAGTTTTCTCGGACTAGGAAACACCATATATTTT.

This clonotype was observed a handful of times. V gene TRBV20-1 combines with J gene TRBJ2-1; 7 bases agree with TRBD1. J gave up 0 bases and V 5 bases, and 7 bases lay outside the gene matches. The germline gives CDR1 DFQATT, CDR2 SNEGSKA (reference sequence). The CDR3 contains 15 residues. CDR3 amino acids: CSAGRDRASYNEQFF. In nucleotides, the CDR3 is TGCAGTGCTGGAAGAGACAGGGCCTCCTACAATGAGCAGTTCTTC.